This T cell receptor (beta chain) was profiled in a study of shared clonotypes between healthy human individuals. Whole-study context: Plates per donor: three CD4 naive, three CD4 memory, two CD8 naive, one CD8 memory.

V lost 4 bases and J 2 bases, leaving 18 bases between the germline ends. CDR3 length equals 16 residues. Germline values: CDR1 SGHRS, CDR2 YFSETQ. Profiled with immunoSEQ multiplex PCR; TCRdb holds only in-frame clones, not every one. This sample has around 1.6 million clones, with 98% found just once. Sequencing input: naive CD4+ T cells sorted from blood. This sample's subset: CD45RA+ positively selected. The chain has TRBV5-1 and TRBJ2-5; maybe TRBD2 (6 bases). The receptor comes from a man in his thirties or forties in good health. This CDR3 is CASSRPLALGQETQYF. In nucleotides, the CDR3 is TGCGCCAGCAGCAGGCCACTAGCTCTCGGGCAAGAGACCCAGTACTTC.